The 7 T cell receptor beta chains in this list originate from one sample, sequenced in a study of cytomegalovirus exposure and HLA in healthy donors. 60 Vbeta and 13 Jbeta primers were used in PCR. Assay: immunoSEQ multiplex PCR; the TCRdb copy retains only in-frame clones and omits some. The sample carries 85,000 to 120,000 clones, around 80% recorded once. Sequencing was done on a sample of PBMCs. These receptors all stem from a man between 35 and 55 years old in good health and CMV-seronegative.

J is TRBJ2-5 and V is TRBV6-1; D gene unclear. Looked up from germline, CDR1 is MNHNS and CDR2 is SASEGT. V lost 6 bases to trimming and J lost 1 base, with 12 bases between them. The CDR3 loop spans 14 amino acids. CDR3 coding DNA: TGTGCCAGCAGGACCCGGGTAGTCCAAGAGACCCAGTACTTC. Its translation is CASRTRVVQETQYF.

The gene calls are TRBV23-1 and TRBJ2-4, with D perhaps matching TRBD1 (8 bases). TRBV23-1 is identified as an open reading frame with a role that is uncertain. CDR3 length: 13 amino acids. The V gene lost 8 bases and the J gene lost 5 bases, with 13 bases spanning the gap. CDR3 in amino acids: CASLTGGENIQYF. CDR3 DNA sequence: TGCGCCAGCCTAACAGGGGGGGAAAACATTCAGTACTTC.

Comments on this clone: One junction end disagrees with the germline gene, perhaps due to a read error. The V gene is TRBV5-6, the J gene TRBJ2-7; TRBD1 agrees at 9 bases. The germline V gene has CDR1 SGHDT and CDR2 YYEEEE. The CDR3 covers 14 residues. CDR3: CARSSTGGLNEQYF. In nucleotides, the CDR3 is TGTGCCAGAAGCTCGACAGGGGGTTTAAACGAGCAGTACTTC.

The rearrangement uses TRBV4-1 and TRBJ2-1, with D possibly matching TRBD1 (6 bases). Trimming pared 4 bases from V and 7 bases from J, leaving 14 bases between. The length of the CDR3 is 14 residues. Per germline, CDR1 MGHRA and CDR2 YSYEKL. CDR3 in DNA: TGCGCCAGCAGCCCTGGGAACAGGGAGAATGAGCAGTTCTTC. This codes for CASSPGNRENEQFF.

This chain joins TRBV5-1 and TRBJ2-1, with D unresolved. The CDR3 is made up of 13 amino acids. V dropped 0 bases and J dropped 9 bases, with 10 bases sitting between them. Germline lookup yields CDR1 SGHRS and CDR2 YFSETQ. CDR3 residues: CASSLAGASEQFF. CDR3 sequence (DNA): TGCGCCAGCAGCTTGGCCGGAGCTAGTGAGCAGTTCTTC. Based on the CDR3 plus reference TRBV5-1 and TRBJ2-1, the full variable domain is KAGVTQTPRYLIKTRGQQVTLSCSPISGHRSVSWYQQTPGQGLQFLFEYFSETQRNKGNFPGRFSGRQFSNSRSEMNVSTLELGDSALYLCASSLAGASEQFFGPGTRLTVL.

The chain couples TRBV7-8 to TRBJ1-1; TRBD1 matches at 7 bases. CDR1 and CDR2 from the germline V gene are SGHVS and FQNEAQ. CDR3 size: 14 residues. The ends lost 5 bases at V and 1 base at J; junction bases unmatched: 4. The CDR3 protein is CASSTWTGNTEAFF. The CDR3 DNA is TGTGCCAGCAGCACCTGGACAGGGAACACTGAAGCTTTCTTT.

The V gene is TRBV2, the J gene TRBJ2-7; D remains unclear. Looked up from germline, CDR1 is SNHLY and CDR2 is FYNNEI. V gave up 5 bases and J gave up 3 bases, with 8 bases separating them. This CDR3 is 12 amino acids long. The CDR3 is CASSRDNYEQYF. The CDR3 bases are TGTGCCAGCAGTCGAGACAACTACGAGCAGTACTTC.